Below, one TCR beta chain is given with its context. Its antigen is currently not known. Base-call qualities are not available, and no considerably larger clone is one nucleotide away. This entry belongs to a study of blood T cell repertoires in COVID-19 (dated by TCRdb to 2019 to 2021). Study-level background: Samples covering the acute and convalescent phases of COVID-19 were provided by collaborators in the United States, Italy and Spain. The material from the prospective study consisted of cDNA or gDNA derived from T cells, B-cell-depleted T cells, or PBMCs. Deeply sampled blood TCRbeta repertoires from subjects exposed to, actively infected with, or recovered from COVID-19 were included in the dataset. A freely available public database, intended as a resource for researchers studying the immune response to SARS-CoV-2, is where the repertoires were released. Samples came from the ongoing ImmuneRACE study (first 160 participants) plus 1,254 subjects from 6 global collaborators. Nearly every sample came with metadata listing a de-identified subject ID, COVID-19 status, age in years and sex. Where HLA class I and class II types were available, the types were taken from metadata supplied by the sample provider, not from assay-based typing.

CDR1 and CDR2 are read off the germline V gene as SGHDT and YYEEEE. V is trimmed back by 3 bases and J by 8 bases, and the junction contains 5 bases that no gene match accounts for. From cysteine to phenylalanine, the CDR3 is 13 amino acids long. Only the CDR3 region is kept as DNA, spanning 39 bases read in frame from base 1. Results and caveats for the whole study, not just this receptor: How much clinical and demographic metadata was included differed by source and by participant, and the metadata was provided uncurated.

In Seattle, one collaborating source enrolled patients while the infection was active and tracked those patients longitudinally over the course of disease. Each collaborating institution followed its own protocols to collect whole blood in K2EDTA tubes. Collaborator samples were shipped for TCRbeta analysis as frozen whole blood, isolated PBMCs, or DNA extracted from either sample type. TCRbeta CDR3 regions were amplified from genomic DNA by means of the immunoSEQ Assay, a bias-controlled multiplex PCR. The source study handled its data this way. Nucleated cell counts per sample were estimated from amplification of reference gene primers within the assay. To quantify the absolute abundance of each unique TCRbeta CDR3 rearrangement, sequence reads were collapsed and filtered. For each sample, productive Simpson clonality was calculated as the square root of Simpson's diversity index over productive rearrangements. Drawn from immuneACCESS, this table holds only the in-frame rearrangements with V and J called that TCRdb kept. Clones are partly lost; checked studies trace under half to an unresolved V gene and leave the rest unexplained. The D gene and trimming were derived from the DNA, and the V and J assignments and clone size from that table. Recorded for this sample are about 170,000 clones; 84% of them occurred a single time. The leading ten clones occupy about 14% of the sample.

The chain is assembled from TRBV5-6 and TRBJ1-2, with TRBD1 identical over 9 junction bases. The specimen sequenced was peripheral blood. This clonotype was obtained from a woman in her 70s with COVID-19, enrolled during active disease. For the CDR3, the sequence is CASSWDREGGYTF. The DNA sequence follows: TGTGCCAGCAGCTGGGACAGGGAGGGCGGCTACACCTTC.